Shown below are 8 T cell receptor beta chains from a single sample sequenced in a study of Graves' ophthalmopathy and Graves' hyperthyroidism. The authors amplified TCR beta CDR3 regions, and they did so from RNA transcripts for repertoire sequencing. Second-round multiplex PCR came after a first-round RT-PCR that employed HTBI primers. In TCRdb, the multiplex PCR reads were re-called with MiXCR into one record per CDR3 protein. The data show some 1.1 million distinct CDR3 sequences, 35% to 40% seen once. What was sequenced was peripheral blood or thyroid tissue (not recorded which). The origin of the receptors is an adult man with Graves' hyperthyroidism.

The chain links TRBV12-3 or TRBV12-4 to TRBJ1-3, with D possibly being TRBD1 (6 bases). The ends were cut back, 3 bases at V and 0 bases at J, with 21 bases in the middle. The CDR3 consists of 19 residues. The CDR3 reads CASSFYGGGKGTSGNTIYF. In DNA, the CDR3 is TGTGCCAGCAGTTTTTATGGGGGGGGCAAGGGGACCTCTGGAAACACCATATATTTT.

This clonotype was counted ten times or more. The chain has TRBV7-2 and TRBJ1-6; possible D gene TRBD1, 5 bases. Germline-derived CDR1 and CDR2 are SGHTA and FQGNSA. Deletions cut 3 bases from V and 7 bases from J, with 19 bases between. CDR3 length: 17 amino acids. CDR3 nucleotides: TGTGCCAGCAGCTTTTTCGGGGGGTCGCTGTCGAATTCACCCCTCCACTTT. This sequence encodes CASSFFGGSLSNSPLHF.

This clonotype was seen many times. CDR3 in DNA: TGCAGTGCCAAGGATTTCCGACGGACCATGAACACTGAAGCTTTCTTT. Its translation is CSAKDFRRTMNTEAFF. The genes are TRBV20-1 and TRBJ1-1; no firm D call. This CDR3 spans 16 amino acids. Germline CDR1 and CDR2: DFQATT and SNEGSKA (reference sequence). The V and J ends lost 6 bases and 0 bases respectively, with 20 bases between them.

DNA for the CDR3: TGTGCCAGCAGTGAAGATCGCAGAGGTCGGGCTAGCGGGAGCTCCTACGAGCAGTACTTC. Its protein product is CASSEDRRGRASGSSYEQYF. This chain links TRBV2 with TRBJ2-7, with 10 bases identical to TRBD2. Germline V CDR1 and CDR2: SNHLY, FYNNEI. The V gene end was trimmed by 1 base and the J gene end by 0 bases; junction bases not matched to a gene: 15. The CDR3 covers 20 residues.

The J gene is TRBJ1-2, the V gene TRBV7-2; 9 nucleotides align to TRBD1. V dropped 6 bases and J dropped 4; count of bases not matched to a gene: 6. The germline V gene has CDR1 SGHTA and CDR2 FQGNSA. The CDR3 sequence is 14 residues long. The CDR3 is CASRRQGGSYGYTF. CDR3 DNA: TGTGCCAGCAGACGACAGGGGGGTTCCTATGGCTACACCTTC.

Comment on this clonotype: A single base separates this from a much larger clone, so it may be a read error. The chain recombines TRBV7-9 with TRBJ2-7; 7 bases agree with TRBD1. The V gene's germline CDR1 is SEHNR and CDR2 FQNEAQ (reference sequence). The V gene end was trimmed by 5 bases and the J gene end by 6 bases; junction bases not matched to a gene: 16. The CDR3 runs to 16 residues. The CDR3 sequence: CASSSGVRGKSFEQYF. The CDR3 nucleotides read TGTGCCAGCAGCAGTGGGGTCAGGGGGAAGTCGTTCGAGCAGTACTTC.

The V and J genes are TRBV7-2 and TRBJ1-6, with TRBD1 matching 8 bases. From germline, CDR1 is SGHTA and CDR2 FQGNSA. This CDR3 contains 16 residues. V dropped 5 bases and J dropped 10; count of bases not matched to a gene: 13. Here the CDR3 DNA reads TGTACCAGCAGCCTATGGATGACAGGGGAAGGATCACCCCTCCACTTT. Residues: CTSSLWMTGEGSPLHF. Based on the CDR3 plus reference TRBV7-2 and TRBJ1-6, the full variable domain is GAGVSQSPSNKVTEKGKDVELRCDPISGHTALYWYRQSLGQGLEFLIYFQGNSAPDKSGLPSDRFSAERTGGSVSTLTIQRTQQEDSAVYLCTSSLWMTGEGSPLHFGNGTRLTVT.

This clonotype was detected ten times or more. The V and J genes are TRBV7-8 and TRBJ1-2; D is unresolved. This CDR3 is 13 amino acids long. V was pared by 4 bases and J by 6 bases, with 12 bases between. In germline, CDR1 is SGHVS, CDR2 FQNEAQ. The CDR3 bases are TGTGCCAGCAGCTCGGATCTAACTCATGGCTACACCTTC. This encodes CASSSDLTHGYTF.